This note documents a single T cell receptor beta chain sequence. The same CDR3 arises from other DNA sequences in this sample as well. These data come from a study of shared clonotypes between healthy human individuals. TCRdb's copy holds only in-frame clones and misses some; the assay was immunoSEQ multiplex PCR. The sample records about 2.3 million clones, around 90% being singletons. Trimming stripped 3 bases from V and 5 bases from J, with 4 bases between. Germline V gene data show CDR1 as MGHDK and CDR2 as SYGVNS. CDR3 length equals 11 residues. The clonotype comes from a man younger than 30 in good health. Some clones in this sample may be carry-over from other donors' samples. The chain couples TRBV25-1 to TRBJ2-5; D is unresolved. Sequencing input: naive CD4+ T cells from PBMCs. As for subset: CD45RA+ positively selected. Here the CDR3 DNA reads TGTGCCAGCAGTGAGGCGGAGACCCAGTACTTC. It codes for CASSEAETQYF. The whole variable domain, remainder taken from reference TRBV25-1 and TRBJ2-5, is EADIYQTPRYLVIGTGKKITLECSQTMGHDKMYWYQQDPGMELHLIHYSYGVNSTEKGDLSSESTVSRIRTEHFPLTLESARPSHTSQYLCASSEAETQYFGPGTRLLVL.